The 6 T cell receptor beta chains reported below all come from one sample, sequenced in a study of control samples from healthy donors and cancer patients (TCRdb year 2020). The receptor library was made with the immunoSEQ multiplex PCR assay. TCRdb provides this immuneACCESS table in a form limited to in-frame rearrangements. Some clones are lacking; in checked studies, under half of them reflect an unresolved V gene, and why the rest are absent is not known. Within this sample are roughly 120,000 clones, with 80% to 90% of them counted one time only. The top ten clonotypes cover around 1.1% of the sample. Sequencing input: PBMCs. The receptor source for this set is a woman between 50 and 59 years old with colorectal cancer.

The rearrangement uses TRBV12-3 or TRBV12-4 and TRBJ2-5, with D unresolved. Trimming shortened V by 6 bases and J by 5 bases, and 7 bases separated the two germline ends. The CDR3 extends over 11 amino acids. For the CDR3, the DNA is TGTGCCAGCAGCAACAAGGAGACCCAGTACTTC. Its translation is CASSNKETQYF.

This chain connects TRBV25-1 to TRBJ2-5, with 7 bases fitting TRBD2. Per germline, CDR1 MGHDK and CDR2 SYGVNS. With V trimmed by 4 bases and J by 5 bases, 13 bases remained unmatched. The CDR3 is made up of 16 amino acids. In DNA, the CDR3 is TGTGCCAGCAGTGCTGTTGGGGGAGCGGGGCGGGAGACCCAGTACTTC. Its protein product is CASSAVGGAGRETQYF.

V is TRBV12-3 or TRBV12-4 and J is TRBJ1-3; D remains unclear. The CDR3 covers 13 residues. The V end lost 6 bases, the J end lost 0 bases, and 6 bases lay between the germline ends. The CDR3 nucleotides are TGTGCCAGCAGACCACGCTCTGGAAACACCATATATTTT. Amino acid sequence: CASRPRSGNTIYF.

This clone was counted a single time. The gene calls are TRBV4-1 and TRBJ1-1; weak D call: TRBD1 (5 bases). The CDR3 loop spans 14 amino acids. V lost 6 bases and J lost 0, with 11 bases in between. Germline V CDR1 and CDR2: MGHRA, YSYEKL. CDR3 region: CASRIRDLNTEAFF. The CDR3 nucleotides are TGCGCCAGCAGGATCCGGGACCTGAACACTGAAGCTTTCTTT.

This clone was seen a single time. The rearrangement joins TRBV7-3 to TRBJ2-3; 7 nucleotides agree with TRBD1. The CDR3 is 15 residues long. Trimming removed 5 bases from V and 4 bases from J; junction bases left unmatched: 9. CDR1 and CDR2 (germline): SGHTA, FQGTGA. The chain's CDR3 is CASSPKRQGSDTQYF. The CDR3, as DNA: TGTGCCAGCAGCCCAAAACGACAGGGATCAGATACGCAGTATTTT.

CDR3 DNA: TGTGCCACCAGTGATCGGACTAGCGGGAGTACAGAGACCCAGTACTTC. Protein sequence: CATSDRTSGSTETQYF. The rearrangement joins TRBV24-1 to TRBJ2-5, with TRBD2 matching 13 bases. Germline CDR1 reads KGHDR; CDR2 reads SFDVKD. The CDR3 sequence is 16 residues long. V dropped 3 bases and J dropped 4; count of bases not matched to a gene: 4.